This T cell receptor (beta chain) was captured in a study of T cell responses to AZD1222 COVID-19 vaccine. Study as a whole: Second-dose intervals of approximately 4 or approximately 12 weeks were pooled. Study-wide findings and caveats: A mostly white British donor set with more females was recruited, and clonal diversity was possibly underestimated. Two AZD1222 doses significantly raised spike-specific TCR breadth and depth over controls. Reports indicate that nearly half of spike-specific TCRs are directed at unmutated variant regions.

This CDR3 is 14 amino acids long. The trim removed 4 bases at V and 3 bases at J, leaving 5 bases unmatched. The V gene's germline CDR1 is LGHNA and CDR2 YSLEER. Remarks on this clone: Its antigen is currently unknown.

Some clones are missing from TCRdb's copy, which holds only in-frame ones; the method was immunoSEQ multiplex PCR. The repertoire has around 67,000 clones, 65% to 85% of them found once; the top ten carry around 7.3%. This receptor was taken from an adult in good health. This chain links TRBV4-3 with TRBJ2-7, with 8 bases matching TRBD1. The specimen was peripheral blood, collected on day 0 of AZD1222 vaccination. In DNA, the CDR3 is TGCGCCAGCAGCCTTGGGACAGGTTTCTACGAGCAGTACTTC. Its protein product is CASSLGTGFYEQYF.